These 30 T cell receptor beta chains were sequenced from one sample in a study of blood T cells in healthy people across ages. The second PCR ran roughly 7 to 11 cycles with a sample-barcoded 5' primer and J-beta primers. TCRdb independently ran MiXCR on the 5' RACE reads; one entry per CDR3 protein. The table records almost 300,000 distinct CDR3 sequences, 25% to 30% of them present only once. Sequenced sample: blood. These TCRs come from a woman aged 70 to 79 in good health.

This clonotype was found many times. This rearrangement joins TRBV7-8 to TRBJ1-5; D is ambiguous. The CDR3 consists of 13 residues. Trimming shortened V by 6 bases and J by 4 bases, and 10 bases separated the two germline ends. Germline values: CDR1 SGHVS, CDR2 FQNEAQ. The CDR3 region has the DNA TGTGCCAGCAGTTCGGGTCTAAATCAGCCCCAGCATTTT. Its translation: CASSSGLNQPQHF.

This clonotype showed up just a few times. The V gene is TRBV6-1, the J gene TRBJ2-4; D unclear. The CDR3 loop spans 16 amino acids. Trimming took 3 bases from V and 1 from J, leaving 13 bases between them. Germline V gives CDR1 MNHNS, CDR2 SASEGT. CDR3 nucleotides: TGTGCCAGCAGTGACCTGACCCTGGGGGCCAAAAACATTCAGTACTTC. It translates to CASSDLTLGAKNIQYF.

In this sample, this clonotype turned up many times. The chain combines TRBV4-2 with TRBJ2-1; D unresolved. The V gene lost 0 bases and the J gene lost 7 bases, with 10 bases spanning the gap. The germline gives CDR1 LGHNA, CDR2 YNFKEQ. The CDR3 runs 14 residues. The DNA for the CDR3 is TGTGCCAGCAGCCAAGAGGCTCCATTAAATGAGCAGTTCTTC. It encodes CASSQEAPLNEQFF.

This clonotype was counted many times. The chain has TRBV6-2 or TRBV6-3 and TRBJ1-1; D possibly corresponds to TRBD1 (5 bases). V was trimmed by 0 bases and J by 5 bases, leaving 10 bases between them. The CDR3 extends over 14 amino acids. Germline V lookup: CDR1 MNHEY, CDR2 SVGEGT. The CDR3 bases are TGTGCCAGCAGTTACTCGGGGCGTGGAACTGAAGCTTTCTTT. Protein sequence: CASSYSGRGTEAFF.

This clonotype has more than one count but fewer than ten. The V call is TRBV12-3 or TRBV12-4, the J call TRBJ2-4, with D perhaps matching TRBD1 (5 bases). Between the trimmed V and J ends, which lost 3 bases and 0 bases, there was a span of 9 bases. This CDR3 is built from 15 residues. DNA for the CDR3: TGTGCCAGCAGTTTTGGGGCCCTAGCCAAAAACATTCAGTACTTC. It yields the protein CASSFGALAKNIQYF.

V gene TRBV6-6 combines with J gene TRBJ1-2; the D is unclear. This CDR3 has 12 amino acids. Germline V gives CDR1 MNHNY, CDR2 SVGAGI (reference sequence). V was pared by 4 bases and J by 5 bases, with 8 bases between. The CDR3 DNA sequence: TGTGCCAGCAGTTCGACTGATTATGGCTACACCTTC. Its translation: CASSSTDYGYTF.

This sequence joins TRBV9 and TRBJ1-1, with TRBD1 matching over 9 bases. The CDR3 loop spans 14 amino acids. V was clipped by 2 bases and J by 5 bases; unmatched bases: 4. CDR1 is SGDLS and CDR2 is YYNGEE in the germline V gene. The CDR3 nucleotides are TGTGCCAGCAGCGTGGGACAGGGTGGAACTGAAGCTTTCTTT. Protein sequence: CASSVGQGGTEAFF.

The chain carries TRBV7-8 and TRBJ2-7; TRBD2 matches 7 bases. Germline V gene data show CDR1 as SGHVS and CDR2 as FQNEAQ. The V gene end was trimmed by 5 bases and the J gene end by 0 bases; junction bases not matched to a gene: 7. CDR3 length: 15 amino acids. The CDR3 DNA follows: TGTGCCAGCAGCCGGTGGGGAGGGGACTCCTACGAGCAGTACTTC. Protein: CASSRWGGDSYEQYF.

This clonotype has more than one count but fewer than ten. V and J are TRBV27 and TRBJ1-2, with 8 bases matching TRBD1. CDR3 size: 12 residues. J lost 8 bases, V lost 6 bases, and 5 bases had no gene match. CDR1 is MNHEY, CDR2 SMNVEV, per germline (reference sequence). The CDR3 protein is CASRDRVNGYTF. The CDR3 DNA reads TGTGCCAGCAGGGACAGGGTGAACGGCTACACCTTC.

This clonotype was counted a few times. This chain uses TRBV29-1 with TRBJ2-7, with D perhaps TRBD2 (5 bases). CDR1 is SQVTM and CDR2 is ANQGSEA in the germline V gene. CDR3 length: 13 residues. Between the trimmed V and J ends, which lost 6 bases and 2 bases, there was a span of 14 bases. The DNA of the CDR3 is TGCAGCGTCGTAGCGCCATTGACCTACGAGCAGTACTTC. Encoded protein: CSVVAPLTYEQYF.

The rearrangement uses TRBV7-9 and TRBJ1-5; possible D gene TRBD1, 6 bases. The CDR3 totals 13 residues. Trimming left V 8 bases short and J 6 bases short, with 14 bases between. Germline values: CDR1 SEHNR, CDR2 FQNEAQ (reference sequence). CDR3 bases: TGTGCCAGCGATCCAGGGGTGGGTCAGCCCCAGCATTTT. Translation: CASDPGVGQPQHF.

This rearrangement joins TRBV6-1 to TRBJ1-4, with 11 bases fitting TRBD1. CDR3 length equals 17 residues. CDR1 MNHNS and CDR2 SASEGT come from the germline V gene. After removal of 5 bases from V and 7 bases from J, the junction contained 12 bases not matched to a gene. CDR3 amino acids: CASSPGQGAFHLEKLFF. The CDR3 DNA is TGTGCCAGCAGTCCCGGACAGGGGGCTTTTCATCTTGAAAAACTGTTTTTT.

The chain employs TRBV27 and TRBJ1-5; no clear D. This CDR3 has 15 amino acids. CDR1 is MNHEY, CDR2 SMNVEV, per germline (reference sequence). Trimming removed 2 bases from V and 0 bases from J, with 8 bases in between. CDR3 sequence (DNA): TGTGCCAGCAGTTTAAACAGAGATAGCAATCAGCCCCAGCATTTT. This codes for CASSLNRDSNQPQHF.

This clonotype has a count of ten or more. V and J are TRBV15 and TRBJ1-4; D gene uncertain. Germline lookup yields CDR1 LNHNV and CDR2 YYDKDF (reference sequence). With 1 base removed from V and 5 bases from J, the gap between germline ends came to 20 bases. The CDR3 runs to 18 residues. CDR3 nucleotides: TGTGCCACCAGCAGAGTAGAGGCCTTCGCACGCGGGAATGAAAAACTGTTTTTT. This codes for CATSRVEAFARGNEKLFF. Variable domain in full (rest from reference TRBV15 and TRBJ1-4): DAMVIQNPRYQVTQFGKPVTLSCSQTLNHNVMYWYQQKSSQAPKLLFHYYDKDFNNEADTPDNFQSRRPNTSFCFLDIRSPGLGDTAMYLCATSRVEAFARGNEKLFFGSGTQLSVL.

The gene calls are TRBV29-1 and TRBJ2-7; TRBD1 is a possible D gene (6 bases). CDR3 size: 12 residues. Per germline, CDR1 SQVTM and CDR2 ANQGSEA. V lost 6 bases and J lost 2, with 11 bases in between. The CDR3 DNA follows: TGCAGCGTCCGGGACACAACCTACGAGCAGTACTTC. Its protein is CSVRDTTYEQYF.

The V gene is TRBV7-2, the J gene TRBJ2-1; no firm D call. V was clipped by 5 bases and J by 12 bases, with 20 bases between them. Germline V CDR1 and CDR2: SGHTA, FQGNSA. This CDR3 contains 14 residues. The CDR3 sequence: CASSPRRTQLGQFF. The DNA for the CDR3 is TGTGCCAGCAGCCCACGACGTACTCAATTAGGGCAGTTCTTC.

Many counts were recorded for this clonotype. The gene calls are TRBV28 and TRBJ2-1; 9 bases agree with TRBD2. J was trimmed by 2 bases and V by 7 bases; bases with no gene match: 6. The CDR3 has 15 amino acids. The germline V gene encodes CDR1 MDHEN and CDR2 SYDVKM. The CDR3 is CASTNSGSAYNEQFF. DNA for the CDR3: TGTGCCAGCACGAATAGCGGGAGCGCCTACAATGAGCAGTTCTTC.

V is TRBV14 and J is TRBJ2-3; the D is unclear. Germline loops: CDR1 SGHDN, CDR2 FVKESK. V gave up 8 bases and J gave up 2 bases, with 20 bases separating them. The length of the CDR3 is 16 residues. CDR3 in amino acids: CASAKHVIMTTDTQYF. The CDR3 coding sequence is TGTGCCAGCGCAAAGCATGTGATCATGACCACAGATACGCAGTATTTT.

There are a few counts of this clonotype. The gene calls are TRBV4-1 and TRBJ1-1, with D perhaps matching TRBD1 (5 bases). CDR1 and CDR2 (germline): MGHRA, YSYEKL. CDR3 length equals 15 residues. The germline V and J ends were trimmed by 0 bases and 6 bases, with 14 bases remaining between them. In nucleotides, the CDR3 is TGCGCCAGCAGCCAAGATGCCCCGGGGGGGGCTGAAGCTTTCTTT. It specifies CASSQDAPGGAEAFF.

A note on this clonotype: The germline gene is not matched at one end of the junction; a read error may be the cause. The rearrangement uses TRBV20-1 and TRBJ2-2, with no clear D. This CDR3 contains 15 residues. Germline V gene lookup returns CDR1 DFQATT and CDR2 SNEGSKA (reference sequence). CDR3 nucleotides: TGCAGTGCTAGAGCCCCAGAGAACCTCGCTTTGGAGCCGTTTTTT. This gives the protein CSARAPENLALEPFF.

This clonotype turned up a few times. The CDR3 spells CSAPSPGTGRHEQFF. The CDR3 nucleotides read TGCAGTGCTCCTTCTCCCGGGACAGGGAGGCATGAGCAGTTCTTC. The J gene is TRBJ2-1, the V gene TRBV20-1, with 9 bases that match TRBD1. Germline assignment: CDR1 DFQATT and CDR2 SNEGSKA (reference sequence). The ends lost 5 bases at V and 8 bases at J; junction bases unmatched: 13. This CDR3 contains 15 residues.

This chain links TRBV28 with TRBJ2-7, with 8 bases aligning to TRBD2. This CDR3 region has 15 residues. Germline-derived CDR1 and CDR2 are MDHEN and SYDVKM. V lost 5 bases and J lost 4; bases outside the gene matches: 10. CDR3 sequence: CASSPTSVRIYEQYF. In DNA, the CDR3 is TGTGCCAGCAGTCCGACTAGCGTTCGGATATACGAGCAGTACTTC.

This clonotype showed up just a few times. V gene TRBV11-2 combines with J gene TRBJ1-2; 8 nucleotides agree with TRBD1. V was pared by 5 bases and J by 9 bases, with 11 bases of the junction left unmatched. The length of the CDR3 is 14 residues. The germline V gene has CDR1 SGHAT and CDR2 FQNNGV. The CDR3 coding sequence is TGTGCCAGCAGCCCCGGGGACAGGAGCGCCAGCTACACCTTC. Residues: CASSPGDRSASYTF.

The chain carries TRBV29-1 and TRBJ1-2; D is unresolved. The V end lost 0 bases, the J end lost 3 bases, and 11 bases lay between the germline ends. Germline values: CDR1 SQVTM, CDR2 ANQGSEA. The CDR3 is made up of 14 amino acids. CDR3 region: CSVEDRGSHYGYTF. The CDR3 coding sequence is TGCAGCGTTGAAGATCGTGGCAGTCACTATGGCTACACCTTC. The full variable domain, with the rest looked up from reference TRBV29-1 and TRBJ1-2, is SAVISQKPSRDICQRGTSLTIQCQVDSQVTMMFWYRQQPGQSLTLIATANQGSEATYESGFVIDKFPISRPNLTFSTLTVSNMSPEDSSIYLCSVEDRGSHYGYTFGSGTRLTVV.

The rearrangement joins TRBV7-9 to TRBJ1-5, with D possibly being TRBD1 (5 bases). Germline CDR1 is SEHNR and CDR2 is FQNEAQ (reference sequence). Trimming took off 1 base at V and 5 bases at J, with 9 bases between the two ends. The CDR3 totals 14 residues. CDR3 residues: CASSLEQDHQPQHF. In DNA, the CDR3 is TGTGCCAGCAGCTTAGAACAGGACCATCAGCCCCAGCATTTT.

This chain joins TRBV20-1 and TRBJ2-5; tentatively, D is TRBD2 (6 bases). The CDR3 sequence is 14 residues long. Germline lookup yields CDR1 DFQATT and CDR2 SNEGSKA (reference sequence). V dropped 3 bases and J dropped 3 bases, with 14 bases sitting between them. This chain's CDR3 is CSASLPGLKETQYF. The CDR3 coding sequence is TGCAGTGCTAGCCTACCGGGACTCAAAGAGACCCAGTACTTC.

This chain connects TRBV28 to TRBJ2-2, with 7 bases aligning to TRBD2. The trim removed 5 bases at V and 2 bases at J, leaving 8 bases unmatched. CDR3 length: 16 amino acids. From germline, CDR1 is MDHEN and CDR2 SYDVKM. As DNA, the CDR3 is TGTGCCAGCAGTCCTGCGCTAGCGGCCAACACCGGGGAGCTGTTTTTT. It translates to CASSPALAANTGELFF.

This clonotype was found a few times. The genes are TRBV12-3 or TRBV12-4 and TRBJ1-4, with D possibly TRBD1 on 6 matching bases. This CDR3 comprises 15 residues. With 4 bases removed from V and 8 bases from J, the gap between germline ends came to 17 bases. CDR3 sequence: CASSSSGGEKEKLFF. Written as DNA, the CDR3 is TGTGCCAGCAGTTCATCGGGGGGCGAAAAGGAAAAACTGTTTTTT.

The J gene is TRBJ1-4, the V gene TRBV19; D call uncertain. CDR3 length equals 13 residues. In germline, CDR1 is LNHDA, CDR2 SQIVND (reference sequence). With 7 bases removed from V and 4 bases from J, the gap between germline ends came to 10 bases. The DNA of the CDR3 is TGTGCCAGTATCGGCGGCCATAATGAAAAACTGTTTTTT. Residues: CASIGGHNEKLFF. Together with reference TRBV19 and TRBJ1-4, the CDR3 gives the full variable domain: DGGITQSPKYLFRKEGQNVTLSCEQNLNHDAMYWYRQDPGQGLRLIYYSQIVNDFQKGDIAEGYSVSREKKESFPLTVTSAQKNPTAFYLCASIGGHNEKLFFGSGTQLSVL.

The sample holds one count of this clonotype. The gene calls are TRBV19 and TRBJ1-2; possible D gene TRBD1, 6 bases. CDR3 length equals 12 residues. Trimming took 7 bases from V and 4 from J, leaving 10 bases between them. Germline CDR1 and CDR2: LNHDA and SQIVND (reference sequence). In DNA, the CDR3 is TGTGCCAGTACCGAGGGGGGCTATGGCTACACCTTC. Translation: CASTEGGYGYTF.